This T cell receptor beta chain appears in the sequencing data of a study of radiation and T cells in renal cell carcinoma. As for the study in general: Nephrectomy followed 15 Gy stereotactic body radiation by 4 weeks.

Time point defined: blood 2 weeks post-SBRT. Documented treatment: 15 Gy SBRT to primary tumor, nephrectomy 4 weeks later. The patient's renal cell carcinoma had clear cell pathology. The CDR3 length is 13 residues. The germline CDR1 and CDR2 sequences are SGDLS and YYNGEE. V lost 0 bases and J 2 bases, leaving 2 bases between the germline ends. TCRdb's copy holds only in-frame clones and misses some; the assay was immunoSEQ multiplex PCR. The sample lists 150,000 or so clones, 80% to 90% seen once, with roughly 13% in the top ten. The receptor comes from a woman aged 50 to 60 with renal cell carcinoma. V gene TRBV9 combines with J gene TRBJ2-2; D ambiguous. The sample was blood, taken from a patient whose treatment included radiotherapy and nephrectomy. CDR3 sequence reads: CASSVGNTGELFF. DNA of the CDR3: TGTGCCAGCAGCGTAGGTAACACCGGGGAGCTGTTTTTT.